The 12 T cell receptor beta chains presented below share a single source sample, sequenced in a study of technical replicates of blood from a handful of donors. Clones were read by immunoSEQ multiplex PCR, and TCRdb kept only the in-frame ones, dropping some. The sample lists around 16,000 clones, over 75% occurring once. Source material: PBMCs. These TCRs come from a human donor in good health. Some clones in this sample may be carry-over from other donors' samples.

V gene TRBV11-3 combines with J gene TRBJ2-1; 9 bases align to TRBD2. This CDR3 has 14 residues. The junction had 6 bases not matched to a gene; V was cut back by 5 bases and J by 7 bases. Germline assignment: CDR1 SGHNT and CDR2 YENEEA. This chain's CDR3 is CASSGAGGRNEQFF. In DNA form, the CDR3 reads TGTGCCAGCAGCGGGGCGGGGGGGAGGAATGAGCAGTTCTTC. The full variable domain, with the rest looked up from reference TRBV11-3 and TRBJ2-1, is EAGVVQSPRYKIIEKKQPVAFWCNPISGHNTLYWYLQNLGQGPELLIRYENEEAVDDSQLPKDRFSAERLKGVDSTLKIQPAELGDSAVYLCASSGAGGRNEQFFGPGTRLTVL.

The V gene is TRBV7-8, the J gene TRBJ2-7; TRBD2 matches at 14 bases. After removal of 7 bases from V and 3 bases from J, the junction contained 8 bases not matched to a gene. The length of the CDR3 is 16 residues. CDR1 and CDR2 (germline): SGHVS, FQNEAQ. Written as DNA, the CDR3 is TGTGCCAGCACCAGAAGGGGGACTAGCGGGAGCTACGAGCAGTACTTC. Residues: CASTRRGTSGSYEQYF. Full variable domain (missing parts from reference TRBV7-8 and TRBJ2-7): GAGVSQSPRYKVAKRGQDVALRCDPISGHVSLFWYQQALGQGPEFLTYFQNEAQLDKSGLPSDRFFAERPEGSVSTLKIQRTQQEDSAVYLCASTRRGTSGSYEQYFGPGTRLTVT.

The J gene is TRBJ1-2, the V gene TRBV7-2; perhaps TRBD1 as D (6 bases). Germline CDR1 is SGHTA and CDR2 is FQGNSA. V was clipped by 1 base and J by 4 bases, with 22 bases between them. The CDR3 sequence is 18 residues long. CDR3 loop: CASSLDGGRPGAIYGYTF. CDR3 DNA: TGTGCCAGCAGCTTAGATGGGGGCCGGCCCGGCGCTATCTATGGCTACACCTTC.

The chain joins TRBV6-5 to TRBJ2-3; no clear D gene. V was trimmed by 0 bases and J by 3 bases, leaving 13 bases between them. The CDR3 has 16 amino acids. Germline CDR1 is MNHEY and CDR2 is SVGAGI. CDR3 amino acids: CASSYSSLGGTDTQYF. DNA for the CDR3: TGTGCCAGCAGTTACTCGAGTCTAGGTGGTACAGATACGCAGTATTTT.

The gene calls are TRBV10-3 and TRBJ1-1, with D possibly matching TRBD1 (6 bases). V gave up 0 bases and J gave up 2 bases, with 10 bases separating them. The CDR3 spans 15 residues. From germline, CDR1 is ENHRY and CDR2 SYGVKD. The CDR3 here is CAISESGAANTEAFF. The CDR3 DNA is TGTGCCATCAGTGAGTCGGGGGCAGCTAACACTGAAGCTTTCTTT.

The rearrangement uses TRBV5-1 and TRBJ1-6; 8 positions match TRBD1. From germline, CDR1 is SGHRS and CDR2 YFSETQ. The CDR3 is made up of 15 amino acids. V was clipped by 6 bases and J by 8 bases; unmatched bases: 10. The CDR3 nucleotides are TGCGCCAGCATGATCGGGACAGGCGGTTATTCACCCCTCCACTTT. It codes for CASMIGTGGYSPLHF.

The chain has TRBV9 and TRBJ2-1; unclear D gene. Trimming took 4 bases from V and 4 from J, leaving 9 bases between them. Germline CDR1 SGDLS, CDR2 YYNGEE. The CDR3 covers 13 residues. Here the CDR3 DNA reads TGTGCCAGCAGCCCCGAACAGTACAATGAGCAGTTCTTC. Translated, it gives CASSPEQYNEQFF.

The chain carries TRBV7-2 and TRBJ1-2; unclear D gene. V shed 1 base and J shed 1 base, with 10 bases lying between them. Per germline, CDR1 SGHTA and CDR2 FQGNSA. The length of the CDR3 is 15 residues. CDR3 amino acids: CASSLGSGDNYGYTF. The CDR3, as DNA: TGTGCCAGCAGCTTAGGTTCAGGCGATAACTATGGCTACACCTTC.

In its sample, this clone was seen a few times. J is TRBJ1-3 and V is TRBV6-4, with D possibly matching TRBD1 (5 bases). V was cut by 8 bases and J by 0 bases, with 20 bases left in between. Germline CDR1 MRHNA, CDR2 SNTAGT. There are 17 residues in the CDR3. The DNA of the CDR3 is TGTGCCAGCGAGAACAGGAGCCAATCGTACTCTGGAAACACCATATATTTT. Its protein product is CASENRSQSYSGNTIYF.

The chain combines TRBV5-6 with TRBJ2-1; no clear D. V was clipped by 0 bases and J by 8 bases, with 12 bases between them. CDR1 is SGHDT, CDR2 YYEEEE, per germline. The CDR3 runs 14 residues. The CDR3 loop is CASSLGQTPHEQFF. CDR3 in DNA: TGTGCCAGCAGCTTGGGACAAACCCCCCATGAGCAGTTCTTC.

The rearrangement uses TRBV10-2 and TRBJ2-2; TRBD1 agrees at 11 bases. The CDR3 runs 16 residues. Germline loops: CDR1 WSHSY, CDR2 SAAADI. V shed 5 bases, J shed 8 bases, and the junction held 10 bases outside the gene matches. CDR3 sequence (DNA): TGCGCCAGCAGTCACATAAGGACAGGGGGCGTGGGGGAGCTGTTTTTT. This codes for CASSHIRTGGVGELFF.

The V gene is TRBV14, the J gene TRBJ2-6; 7 nucleotides align to TRBD1. Trimming took 4 bases from V and 6 from J; bases not matched to a gene: 18. Germline loops: CDR1 SGHDN, CDR2 FVKESK. The CDR3 extends over 19 amino acids. CDR3 protein: CASSPINLRQGLKANVLTF. CDR3 DNA sequence: TGTGCCAGCAGCCCAATTAACCTTCGACAGGGTTTAAAGGCCAACGTCCTGACTTTC.